This T cell receptor beta chain was captured in a study of T-cell reconstitution after alpha-beta-depleted transplantation in children. General study findings and limits: The origin of high day-60 TCRbeta diversity in some patients lay in surviving recipient T cells and thymic progenitors. Reported findings indicate that, about two months after transplant, alpha-beta T cells came from several hundred expanded clones, which were derived from non-depleted graft cells. Hyperexpanded clones declined; after one year, newly produced T cells mostly supplied diversity.

V was pared by 9 bases and J by 6 bases, with 18 bases between. The CDR3 spans 13 residues. CDR1 and CDR2 from the germline V gene are LGHNA and YNFKEQ. Unique molecular identifiers featured in how the TCRbeta library was prepared. TCRdb used MiXCR to reprocess the PCR reads, holding one entry per CDR3 protein. The sample carries about 440,000 distinct CDR3 sequences, 43% recorded once. On this clonotype: No antigen is known for it.

The sequence was collected from a girl aged 2-10 years with aplastic anemia, due to receive a stem cell transplant. The sample here was PBMCs, taken before TCRalphabeta/CD19-depleted stem cell transplant. The genes are TRBV4-2 and TRBJ2-7; D is unresolved. CDR3 region: CARGPGLVGEQYF. CDR3 nucleotide sequence: TGTGCCAGGGGCCCCGGGCTAGTAGGCGAGCAGTACTTC.